The source of this T cell receptor beta chain is a study of T cells in women clearing cervical HPV infection. Prevalent HPV16 infections were excluded; only incident single HPV16 infections included. Only in-frame clones appear in the TCRdb table, and some are missing; sequencing was by immunoSEQ multiplex PCR. The sample totals about 26,000 clones. This CDR3 has 16 amino acids. V shed 0 bases, J shed 5 bases, and the junction held 6 bases outside the gene matches. Germline V gene data show CDR1 as DFQATT and CDR2 as SNEGSKA (reference sequence). Note on this clone: The CDR3 end falls 3 residues outside the read, so it is completed with the germline J gene.

This clonotype was sampled from a woman between 18 and 75 years old with a cervical HPV16 infection that either progressed to CIN3+ or cleared (not recorded which). This chain connects TRBV20-1 to TRBJ1-6, with 8 positions matching TRBD1. The sequenced sample consisted of blood buffy coat. The CDR3 DNA, read in part, is TGCAGTGCTAGAGATGGAGGACAGGGTGATAATTCACCC. Its protein product is CSARDGGQGDNSP. The full CDR3 sequence reads CSARDGGQGDNSPLHF.